The subject of this entry is one T cell receptor (beta chain). Its antigen is unidentified. This sample stems from a study of T cells expressing NK-cell markers. Study background: The TCR beta repertoires originated in sorted CD3+CD56+NKG2C+, CD3+CD56+NKG2C- and CD3+CD56-NKG2C+ T cells. The study's findings and limits: The share of CD8+ T cells held by dominant NKG2C+ clonotypes was 1.0-7.0% in about six donors. Nothing established the HCMV specificity of expanded NKG2C+ T cell clones.

TCRdb reanalyzed the 5' RACE reads and collapses them to one entry per CDR3 protein, without DNA. The sample table sets out hundreds of thousands of distinct CDR3 sequences. This CDR3 region has 14 residues. CDR1 and CDR2 (germline): SEHNR, FQNEAQ (reference sequence). Sequenced input: blood T cells: a sorted CD56 or NKG2C T cell subset, CD4+ or CD8+ T cells, or bulk PBMC T cells (not recorded which). The sequence derives from a woman aged 18-70 years in good health. The chain links TRBV7-9 to TRBJ2-7; TCRdb's D gene call, TRBD2, goes unchecked for lack of DNA. CDR3 loop: CASSLSSEQSEQYF. Full variable domain (rest looked up from reference TRBV7-9 and TRBJ2-7): DTGVSQNPRHKITKRGQNVTFRCDPISEHNRLYWYRQTLGQGPEFLTYFQNEAQLEKSRLLSDRFSAERPKGSFSTLEIQRTEQGDSAMYLCASSLSSEQSEQYFGPGTRLTVT.